The sequence of this T cell receptor beta chain was determined in a study of patients and donors after allogeneic stem cell transplantation. Germline trimming cut 3 bases from V and 7 bases from J; bases unmatched to any gene: 6. Germline lookup yields CDR1 LGHDT and CDR2 YNNKEL (reference sequence). The CDR3 consists of 14 residues. This clonotype showed up many times. Each CDR3 protein is one row after TCRdb ran MiXCR on the RT-PCR reads. The sample has 15,000 to 25,000 distinct CDR3 sequences, 4.9% seen once. The gene calls are TRBV3-1 and TRBJ2-1; 7 nucleotides align to TRBD2. The receptor's source is a human donor who was either an allogeneic HSCT recipient or a stem cell or donor lymphocyte infusion donor (not recorded which). It is not recorded whose cells these are; they may come from a transplant donor. The sample comprised blood, either unsorted or a sorted T cell fraction (not recorded which). The CDR3 DNA sequence: TGTGCCAGCAGCCAGGCGGGAGCGACGAATGAGCAGTTCTTC. This encodes CASSQAGATNEQFF.